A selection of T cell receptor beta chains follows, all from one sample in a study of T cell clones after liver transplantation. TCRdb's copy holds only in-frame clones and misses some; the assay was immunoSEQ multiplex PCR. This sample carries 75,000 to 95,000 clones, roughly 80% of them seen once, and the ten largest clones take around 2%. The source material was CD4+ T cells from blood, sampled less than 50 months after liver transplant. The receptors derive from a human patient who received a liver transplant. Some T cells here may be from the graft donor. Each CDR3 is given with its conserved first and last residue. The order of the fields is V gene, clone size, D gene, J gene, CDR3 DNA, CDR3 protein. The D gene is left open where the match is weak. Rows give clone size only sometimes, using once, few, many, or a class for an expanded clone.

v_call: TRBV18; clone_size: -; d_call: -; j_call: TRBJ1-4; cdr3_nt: TGTGCCAGCTCACCGAGGGGCCGGGAAAAACTGTTTTTT; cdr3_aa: CASSPRGREKLFF
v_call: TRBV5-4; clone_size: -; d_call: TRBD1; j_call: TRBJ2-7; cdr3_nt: TGTGCCAGCAGCATCAGGGGGCGGTTCTACGAGCAGTACTTC; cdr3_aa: CASSIRGRFYEQYF
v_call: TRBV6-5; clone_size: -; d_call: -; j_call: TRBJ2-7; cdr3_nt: TGTGCCAGCAGAAACCTCGGCGCCAACGAGCAGTACTTC; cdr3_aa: CASRNLGANEQYF
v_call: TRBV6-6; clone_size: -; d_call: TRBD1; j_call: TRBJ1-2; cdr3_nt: TGTGCCAGCAGTTCCGGGACAGGGAATGGCTACACCTTC; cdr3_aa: CASSSGTGNGYTF
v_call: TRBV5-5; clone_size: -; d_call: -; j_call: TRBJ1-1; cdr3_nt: TGTGCCAGCAGCTCGGTCCCCTTGGAGAAAGCTTTCTTT; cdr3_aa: CASSSVPLEKAFF
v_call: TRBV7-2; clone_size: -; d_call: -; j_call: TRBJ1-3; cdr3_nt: TGTGCCAGCAGCTCCGAGCCGGGGGCTGGAAACACCATATATTTT; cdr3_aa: CASSSEPGAGNTIYF
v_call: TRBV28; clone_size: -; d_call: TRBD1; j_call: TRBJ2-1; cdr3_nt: TGTGCCAGCAGTCTTACCGGGACAGGGGGGGATGAGCAGTTCTTC; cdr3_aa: CASSLTGTGGDEQFF
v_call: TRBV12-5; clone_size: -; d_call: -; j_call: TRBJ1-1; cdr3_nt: TGTGCTAGTGGTTTGGGTCAGGCGGGGAACACTGAAGCTTTCTTT; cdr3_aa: CASGLGQAGNTEAFF
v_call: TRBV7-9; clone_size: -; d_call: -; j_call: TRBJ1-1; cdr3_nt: TGTGCCAGCAGCCCAAGAATCCGAGGGAATACTGAAGCTTTCTTT; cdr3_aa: CASSPRIRGNTEAFF
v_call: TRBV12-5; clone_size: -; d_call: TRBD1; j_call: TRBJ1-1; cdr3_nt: TGTGCTAGTTGCCGGGACAGGCTATACACTGAAGCTTTCTTT; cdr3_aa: CASCRDRLYTEAFF
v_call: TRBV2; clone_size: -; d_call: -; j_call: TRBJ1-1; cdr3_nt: TGTGCCAGCAGAGAGGGGTTGAACACTGAAGCTTTCTTT; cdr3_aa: CASREGLNTEAFF
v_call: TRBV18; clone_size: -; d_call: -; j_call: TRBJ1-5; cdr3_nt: TGTGCCAGCTCACCACGGGCCGACAATCAGCCCCAGCATTTT; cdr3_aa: CASSPRADNQPQHF
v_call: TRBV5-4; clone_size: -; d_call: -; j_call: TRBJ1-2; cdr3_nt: TGTGCCAGCAGCTTGCAGGGAGTAAAAGGTGGCTACACCTTC; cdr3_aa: CASSLQGVKGGYTF
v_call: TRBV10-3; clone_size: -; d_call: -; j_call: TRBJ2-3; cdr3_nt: TGTGCCATACAGGGTGGAGGGAGCACAGATACGCAGTATTTT; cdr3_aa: CAIQGGGSTDTQYF
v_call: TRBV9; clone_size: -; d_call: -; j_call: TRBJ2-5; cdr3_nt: TGTGCCAGCAGCCCCCCTCTGGCGAGAGGTGGGGAGACCCAGTACTTC; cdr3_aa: CASSPPLARGGETQYF
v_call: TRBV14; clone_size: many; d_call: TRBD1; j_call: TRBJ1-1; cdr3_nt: TGTGCCAGCAGCCAAGAGGGGGCCAGGGGGCGCCGAGCTTTCTTT; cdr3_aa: CASSQEGARGRRAFF
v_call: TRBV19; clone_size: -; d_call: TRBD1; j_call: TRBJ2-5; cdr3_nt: TGTGCCAGTACCAAGGTTCCGGGACAGATAGAGACCCAGTACTTC; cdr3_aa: CASTKVPGQIETQYF
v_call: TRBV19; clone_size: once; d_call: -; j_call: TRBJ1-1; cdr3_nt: TGTGCCAGTGAGCACGGGCCAAAGAACACTGAAGCTTTCTTT; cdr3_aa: CASEHGPKNTEAFF
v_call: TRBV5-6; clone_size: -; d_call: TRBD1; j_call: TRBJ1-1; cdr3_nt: TGTGCCAGCAGCTTCGGACAGGGTTCCACTGAAGCTTTCTTT; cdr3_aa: CASSFGQGSTEAFF
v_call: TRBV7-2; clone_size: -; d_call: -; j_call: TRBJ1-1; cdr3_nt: TGTGCCAGCAGCTTAGTTCAGGGCGGTGAAGCTTTCTTT; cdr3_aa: CASSLVQGGEAFF
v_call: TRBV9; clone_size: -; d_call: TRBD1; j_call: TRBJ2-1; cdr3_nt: TGTGCCAGCAGCATCCGGACAGGGGAGTACAATGAGCAGTTCTTC; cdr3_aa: CASSIRTGEYNEQFF
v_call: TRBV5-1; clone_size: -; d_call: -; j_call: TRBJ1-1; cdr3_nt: TGCGCCAGCAGCCCGGGGCCGAACACTGAAGCTTTCTTT; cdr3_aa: CASSPGPNTEAFF
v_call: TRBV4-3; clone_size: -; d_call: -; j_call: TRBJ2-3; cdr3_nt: TGCGCCAGCAGCCAGCACACTCGGGCCCCAGATACGCAGTATTTT; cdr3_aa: CASSQHTRAPDTQYF
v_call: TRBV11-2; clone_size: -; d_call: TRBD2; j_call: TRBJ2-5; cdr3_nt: TGTGCCAGCAGCTTGGTAGCGGGGGGAGGGGAGACCCAGTACTTC; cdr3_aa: CASSLVAGGGETQYF
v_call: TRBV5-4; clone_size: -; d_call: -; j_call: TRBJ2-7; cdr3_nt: TGTGCCAGCAGGACGGGGGGCCCAGGAACCTACGAGCAGTACTTC; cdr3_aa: CASRTGGPGTYEQYF
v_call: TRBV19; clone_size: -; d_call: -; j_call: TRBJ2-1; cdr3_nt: TGTGCCAGTAGTATTATCTCAGGTACGTCCTACAATGAGCAGTTCTTC; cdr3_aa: CASSIISGTSYNEQFF
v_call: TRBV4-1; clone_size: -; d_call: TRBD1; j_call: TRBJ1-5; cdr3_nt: TGCGCCAGCAGCCGGGACAGGGAACAGCCCCAGCATTTT; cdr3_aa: CASSRDREQPQHF
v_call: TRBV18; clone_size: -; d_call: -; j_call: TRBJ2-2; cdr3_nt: TGTGCCAGCTCACCTCCGACCACCGGGGAGCTGTTTTTT; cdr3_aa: CASSPPTTGELFF
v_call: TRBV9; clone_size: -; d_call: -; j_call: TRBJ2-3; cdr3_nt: TGTGCCAGCAGCGCCCCCCGGGGAGAGGGCTCATTCACAGATACGCAGTATTTT; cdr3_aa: CASSAPRGEGSFTDTQYF
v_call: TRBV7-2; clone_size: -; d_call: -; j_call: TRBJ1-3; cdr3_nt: TGTGCCAGCAGTCTACTGGACAGCAGATACTCTGGAAACACCATATATTTT; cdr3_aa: CASSLLDSRYSGNTIYF
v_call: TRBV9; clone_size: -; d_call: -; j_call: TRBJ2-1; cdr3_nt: TGTGCCAGCAGCACCAGTAGTTACGCCAATGAGCAGTTCTTC; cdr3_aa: CASSTSSYANEQFF
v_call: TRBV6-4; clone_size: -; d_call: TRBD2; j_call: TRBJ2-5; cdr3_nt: TGTGCCAGCACCTGGGGCCGACTAGCGGGAGGCCAAGAGACCCAGTACTTC; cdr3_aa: CASTWGRLAGGQETQYF